A selection of T cell receptor beta chains follows, all from one sample in a study of blood T cell repertoires in COVID-19. Sequenced by immunoSEQ multiplex PCR; TCRdb stores in-frame clones only, minus some. The sample carries 100,000 to 150,000 clones, 65% to 90% recorded once. The material sequenced was peripheral blood. The origin of the receptors is an elderly man with active or convalescent COVID-19. Each CDR3 is given with its conserved first and last residue. Each record gives: clone size, J gene, V gene, D gene, CDR3 protein, CDR3 DNA. A D gene is named only where the DNA matches it firmly. Rows give clone size only sometimes, using once, few, many, or a class for an expanded clone.

>NA|TRBJ2-5|TRBV27|TRBD2
CASSLSLASGPGETQYF
TGTGCCAGCAGTTTATCGTTGGCTAGCGGCCCCGGGGAGACCCAGTACTTC
>NA|TRBJ2-1|TRBV7-3|TRBD1
CASSLPTGSENEQFF
TGTGCCAGCAGCTTACCGACAGGGAGTGAAAATGAGCAGTTCTTC
>NA|TRBJ1-4|TRBV5-1|TRBD1
CASSLTGVTANEKLFF
TGCGCCAGCAGCTTGACAGGGGTTACAGCTAATGAAAAACTGTTTTTT
>many|TRBJ1-3|TRBV4-3|NA
CASSQGGGDGNTIYF
TGCGCCAGCAGCCAAGGAGGGGGGGATGGAAACACCATATATTTT
>NA|TRBJ1-4|TRBV29-1|TRBD1
CSVDPGQGANEKLFF
TGCAGCGTCGACCCGGGACAGGGAGCTAATGAAAAACTGTTTTTT
>NA|TRBJ1-5|TRBV4-1|NA
CASSQLNREESQPQHF
TGCGCCAGCAGCCAACTCAACAGGGAAGAGAGCCAGCCCCAGCATTTT
>NA|TRBJ2-5|TRBV7-8|NA
CARVSVLSQETQYF
TGTGCCAGGGTTAGCGTTCTCAGCCAAGAGACCCAGTACTTC
>few|TRBJ2-7|TRBV7-6|TRBD1
CASSPSDRALTYEQYF
TGTGCCAGCAGCCCCTCCGACAGGGCCTTAACCTACGAGCAGTACTTC
>NA|TRBJ2-1|TRBV4-2|NA
CASSQGQAVHEQFF
TGTGCCAGCAGCCAAGGGCAGGCCGTTCATGAGCAGTTCTTC
>NA|TRBJ2-7|TRBV28|NA
CASTVTGGFRQYF
TGTGCCAGCACGGTCACGGGGGGCTTTAGGCAGTACTTC